These T cell receptor beta chains were read from a single sample in a study of T cells after posttransplantation cyclophosphamide. TCRdb's copy holds only in-frame clones and misses some; the assay was immunoSEQ multiplex PCR. This sample includes under 45,000 clones with no singletons; its ten biggest clones take up 4.5%. The sample comprised PBMCs. All receptors derive from a woman aged 50 to 60 in good health and a related stem cell transplant donor. Both conserved end residues are part of each CDR3. D genes are given only for firm matches. For some rows the clone size is stated as once, few or many, or as a class when expanded; others skip it.

CDR3 protein,CDR3 DNA,J gene,D gene,clone size,V gene
CASSIKGAKNTEAFF,TGTGCCAGTAGTATTAAGGGGGCCAAGAACACTGAAGCTTTCTTT,TRBJ1-1,TRBD1,many,TRBV19
CASSLAGVSTEQYF,TGCGCCAGCAGCTTGGCCGGGGTTTCTACCGAGCAGTACTTC,TRBJ2-7,.,many,TRBV5-1
CASSKTELNQPQHF,TGTGCCAGCAGCAAGACAGAGCTCAATCAGCCCCAGCATTTT,TRBJ1-5,.,many,TRBV6-6
CAWSVTGGTEAFF,TGTGCCTGGAGTGTAACCGGGGGCACTGAAGCTTTCTTT,TRBJ1-1,.,.,TRBV30
CASSPVMAGSGTGVYNEQFF,TGTGCCAGCTCACCGGTTATGGCGGGGAGTGGAACAGGGGTTTACAATGAGCAGTTCTTC,TRBJ2-1,.,many,TRBV18
CASSAAQAFFMGELFF,TGTGCCAGCAGCGCCGCCCAGGCCTTCTTTATGGGGGAGCTGTTTTTT,TRBJ2-2,.,many,TRBV7-9
CASSRTLAANTGELFF,TGTGCCAGCAGCAGGACCCTAGCGGCGAACACCGGGGAGCTGTTTTTT,TRBJ2-2,TRBD2,many,TRBV5-4
CASSLMGGREKLFF,TGTGCCAGCAGTTTAATGGGGGGGCGGGAAAAACTGTTTTTT,TRBJ1-4,.,many,TRBV27
CASGAGQGAVDTEAFF,TGCGCCAGCGGGGCGGGGCAGGGGGCAGTTGATACTGAAGCTTTCTTT,TRBJ1-1,TRBD1,many,TRBV5-1
CASIAARSSYNEQFF,TGTGCCAGCATCGCTGCTCGCAGCTCCTACAATGAGCAGTTCTTC,TRBJ2-1,.,many,TRBV5-8
CASSLDGTANTEAFF,TGTGCCAGCAGCTTAGACGGGACAGCGAACACTGAAGCTTTCTTT,TRBJ1-1,TRBD1,many,TRBV11-3
CASSPPTGRTQYF,TGTGCCAGCAGCCCTCCGACAGGGAGGACCCAGTACTTC,TRBJ2-5,TRBD1,many,TRBV28
CASSSTSTGFAHEQYF,TGTGCCAGCAGCTCTACCTCCACAGGGTTTGCCCACGAGCAGTACTTC,TRBJ2-7,.,many,TRBV11-2
CASSSLQGGSPLHF,TGTGCCAGCAGCTCCCTCCAGGGCGGTTCACCCCTCCACTTT,TRBJ1-6,.,many,TRBV11-2
CASSPGTGDNSPLHF,TGTGCCAGTAGTCCCGGGACAGGGGATAATTCACCCCTCCACTTT,TRBJ1-6,TRBD1,many,TRBV19
CAWASGPYNEQFF,TGTGCCTGGGCTAGCGGGCCCTACAATGAGCAGTTCTTC,TRBJ2-1,TRBD2,many,TRBV30
CASGSSRAGKSNQPQHF,TGTGCTAGTGGTTCCTCCCGGGCGGGGAAAAGCAATCAGCCCCAGCATTTT,TRBJ1-5,.,.,TRBV12-5
CASSHGGGSEQYF,TGTGCCAGCAGCCACGGGGGGGGCTCGGAGCAGTACTTC,TRBJ2-7,TRBD2,many,TRBV7-6
CASSEQTARSYEQYF,TGCGCCAGCAGTGAGCAGACAGCCCGTTCCTACGAGCAGTACTTC,TRBJ2-7,.,many,TRBV10-1
CAGGDQPQHF,TGTGCCGGGGGGGATCAGCCCCAGCATTTT,TRBJ1-5,.,many,TRBV19
CASSRGQNTEAFF,TGTGCCAGCAGCCGAGGACAGAACACTGAAGCTTTCTTT,TRBJ1-1,.,many,TRBV7-6
CASSAFSSGIWQYF,TGTGCCAGCAGTGCATTTTCCTCAGGTATTTGGCAGTACTTC,TRBJ2-7,.,many,TRBV27
CASSLRRGTGNTIYF,TGTGCCAGCAGTTTACGCAGGGGAACGGGAAACACCATATATTTT,TRBJ1-3,.,.,TRBV6-5
CASSLRIQGGYGYTF,TGTGCCAGCAGCTTAAGGATCCAGGGCGGCTATGGCTACACCTTC,TRBJ1-2,.,many,TRBV7-9
CASSERASGGYEQYF,TGTGCCAGCAGTGAACGGGCTAGCGGGGGCTACGAGCAGTACTTC,TRBJ2-7,TRBD2,many,TRBV2
CASSLGHGAGELFF,TGTGCCAGCAGCTTGGGACATGGGGCCGGGGAGCTGTTTTTT,TRBJ2-2,.,many,TRBV11-3
CASSQVKAGATDTQYF,TGCGCCAGCAGCCAAGTTAAAGCGGGGGCCACAGATACGCAGTATTTT,TRBJ2-3,TRBD2,many,TRBV4-3
CASLNTGGADRIEAFF,TGTGCCAGCCTAAACACGGGGGGGGCGGACAGGATTGAAGCTTTCTTT,TRBJ1-1,TRBD1,few,TRBV27
CASSAGTGAGELFF,TGCGCCAGCAGCGCAGGGACAGGGGCCGGGGAGCTGTTTTTT,TRBJ2-2,TRBD1,many,TRBV5-1
CASSDGTSVINEQFF,TGCGCCAGCAGTGATGGGACTAGCGTAATCAATGAGCAGTTCTTC,TRBJ2-1,TRBD2,many,TRBV10-2
CASKGRQGYNEQFF,TGTGCCAGCAAGGGGAGACAGGGGTATAATGAGCAGTTCTTC,TRBJ2-1,TRBD1,many,TRBV6-5
CASSSRGVNYGYTF,TGTGCCAGCAGCTCGCGCGGGGTTAACTATGGCTACACCTTC,TRBJ1-2,.,many,TRBV5-4
CASSQTTGRSTEAFF,TGTGCCAGCAGCCAAACCACAGGGAGATCCACTGAAGCTTTCTTT,TRBJ1-1,.,many,TRBV14
CASSPGLAGTDTQYF,TGCGCCAGCAGCCCCGGACTCGCCGGGACAGATACGCAGTATTTT,TRBJ2-3,.,many,TRBV5-1
CASSPSGGMGSPLHF,TGTGCCAGCTCACCGTCAGGGGGTATGGGGTCACCCCTCCACTTT,TRBJ1-6,TRBD1,many,TRBV18
CASSSHRGGKFF,TGTGCCAGCAGCTCCCACAGGGGGGGGAAGTTCTTC,TRBJ2-1,.,many,TRBV7-2
CASSRGTGRTTEAFF,TGTGCCAGCAGCCGCGGGACAGGGCGAACCACTGAAGCTTTCTTT,TRBJ1-1,TRBD1,many,TRBV7-2
CASSEEAGPYEQYF,TGTGCCAGCAGTGAAGAAGCGGGACCCTACGAGCAGTACTTC,TRBJ2-7,TRBD2,many,TRBV2
CASSLVLAAADTQYF,TGTGCCAGCAGCTTAGTGCTAGCGGCGGCGGATACGCAGTATTTT,TRBJ2-3,TRBD2,many,TRBV7-9